A selection of T cell receptor beta chains follows, all from one sample in a study of regulatory T cells in long-lasting Graves disease. TCRdb analysed the multiplex PCR reads with MiXCR anew, one entry per CDR3 protein. The profile shows 520,000 or so distinct CDR3 sequences, approximately 12% of them singletons. The same data also contributed to another study, on T cells in Graves' hyperthyroidism and ophthalmopathy.

This sample comprised peripheral blood mononuclear cells (PBMCs), obtained at new diagnosis, from a patient treated with antithyroid drugs. These receptors were taken from a woman aged 30 to 39 with Graves disease. Both conserved end residues are part of each CDR3. D genes are given only for firm matches. The size of a clone is reported for some rows only, either as once, few or many, or as a class for expanded clones.

V	J	size	D	CDR3	DNA
TRBV3-1	TRBJ2-1	few	NA	CASSPYSHEQFF	TGTGCCAGCAGCCCGTATTCCCATGAGCAGTTCTTC
TRBV20-1	TRBJ2-1	NA	TRBD2	CSACSPGGSYNEQFF	TGCAGTGCTTGCTCCCCAGGCGGGAGCTACAATGAGCAGTTCTTC
TRBV28	TRBJ2-7	many	TRBD2	CASSFGRGFDF	TGTGCCAGCAGTTTCGGGCGGGGGTTTGACTTC
TRBV4-1	TRBJ2-1	many	TRBD1	CASSQTGGKAYNEQFF	TGCGCCAGCAGCCAGACAGGGGGCAAAGCCTACAATGAGCAGTTCTTC
TRBV14	TRBJ2-3	NA	NA	CASSQAGVLDTQYF	TGTGCCAGCAGCCAAGCGGGAGTACTAGATACGCAGTATTTT
TRBV2	TRBJ2-7	many	NA	CASSEGTLFSYEQYF	TGTGCCAGCAGTGAGGGGACACTTTTCTCCTACGAGCAGTACTTC
TRBV18	TRBJ2-7	many	TRBD2	CASSPKLAGYEQYF	TGTGCCAGCTCACCAAAACTAGCGGGGTACGAGCAGTACTTC
TRBV24-1	TRBJ2-2	many	NA	CATSVETGELFF	TGTGCCACCAGTGTTGAAACCGGGGAGCTGTTTTTT
TRBV11-2	TRBJ2-2	many	TRBD2	CASSPTSGRSGELFF	TGTGCCAGCAGCCCGACTAGCGGGAGGTCCGGGGAGCTGTTTTTT
TRBV20-1	TRBJ2-1	few	NA	CSADLGSYYNEQFF	TGCAGTGCTGACCTAGGATCCTACTACAATGAGCAGTTCTTC
TRBV28	TRBJ1-1	many	NA	CASTTHGRANTEAFF	TGTGCCAGCACCACTCATGGCAGGGCGAACACTGAAGCTTTCTTT
TRBV28	TRBJ2-1	many	NA	CASSPWGSGNNEQFF	TGTGCCAGCAGTCCTTGGGGTAGCGGCAACAATGAGCAGTTCTTC
TRBV28	TRBJ2-1	many	TRBD2	CASSPRGGDEQFF	TGTGCCAGCAGCCCGCGGGGGGGGGATGAGCAGTTCTTC
TRBV3-1	TRBJ2-1	many	NA	CASSSGTSSGEQFF	TGTGCCAGCAGCTCCGGGACATCGTCGGGTGAGCAGTTCTTC
TRBV7-9	TRBJ2-5	NA	NA	CASSSHRQRPNQETQYF	TGTGCCAGCAGCTCACATCGACAGCGCCCAAATCAAGAGACCCAGTACTTC
TRBV12-3/TRBV12-4	TRBJ1-2	many	NA	CASSPASVTGNGYTF	TGTGCCAGCAGTCCAGCTAGCGTTACAGGGAATGGCTACACCTTC
TRBV6-1	TRBJ2-7	NA	NA	CASGSYPLSYEQYF	TGTGCCAGCGGGTCCTACCCCCTCAGTTATGAGCAGTACTTC
TRBV20-1	TRBJ1-5	many	TRBD1	CSALDRDNQPQHF	TGCAGTGCTCTGGACAGGGACAATCAGCCCCAGCATTTT
TRBV20-1	TRBJ2-7	few	TRBD2	CSASSGSSPYEQYF	TGCAGTGCGAGTAGCGGGAGTTCCCCCTACGAGCAGTACTTC
TRBV7-8	TRBJ2-1	NA	NA	CASSRLWGIVYNEQFF	TGTGCCAGCAGCCGCCTTTGGGGTATCGTCTACAATGAGCAGTTCTTC
TRBV19	TRBJ2-2	NA	NA	CASADLNTGELFF	TGTGCCAGTGCGGACTTGAACACCGGGGAGCTGTTTTTT
TRBV18	TRBJ1-4	NA	NA	CASSPPSSRVGKLFF	TGTGCCAGCTCACCACCGTCGTCGAGGGTCGGAAAACTGTTTTTT
TRBV18	TRBJ2-1	many	NA	CASSPRRQVTYNEQFF	TGTGCCAGCTCACCACGTAGACAGGTTACCTACAATGAGCAGTTCTTC
TRBV6-1	TRBJ1-1	many	TRBD1	CASRLMPQGAGTEAFF	TGTGCCAGCAGACTAATGCCCCAGGGGGCGGGCACTGAAGCTTTCTTT
TRBV5-1	TRBJ1-2	many	NA	CASSLAFGMDGYTF	TGCGCCAGCAGCTTGGCCTTTGGTATGGATGGCTACACCTTC
TRBV11-3	TRBJ2-7	many	TRBD2	CASSGRTSGRALSYEQYF	TGTGCCAGCAGCGGCAGGACTAGCGGGAGGGCCCTATCCTACGAGCAGTACTTC
TRBV6-1	TRBJ2-7	few	TRBD1	CASRDRDRGYEQYF	TGTGCCAGCAGAGACCGGGACAGGGGCTACGAGCAGTACTTC
TRBV5-1	TRBJ2-1	many	NA	CASRDKTYNEQFF	TGCGCCTCCCGGGACAAGACTTACAATGAGCAGTTCTTC